Each of the 10 T cell receptor beta chains below was sequenced from the same sample in a study of cytomegalovirus exposure and HLA in healthy donors. 13 Jbeta primers and 60 Vbeta primers were used for the PCR. The protocol was immunoSEQ multiplex PCR, while the TCRdb copy is restricted to in-frame clones and leaves out a portion. The table includes 130,000 to 150,000 clones, roughly 80% detected once. Sequences were obtained from PBMCs. The receptors originated from a woman aged 40-49 years in good health and CMV-seropositive.

The genes are TRBV6-6 and TRBJ2-3; D gene uncertain. Trimming left V 6 bases short and J 5 bases short, with 6 bases between. This CDR3 comprises 11 residues. Germline CDR1 and CDR2: MNHNY and SVGAGI (reference sequence). The CDR3 loop reads CASRSLDTQYF. The CDR3 coding sequence is TGTGCCAGCAGGTCACTAGATACGCAGTATTTT.

V usage is TRBV4-2 and J usage is TRBJ1-2, with D maybe TRBD1 (5 bases). The CDR3 runs 13 residues. The V and J ends lost 1 base and 6 bases respectively, with 9 bases between them. The V gene's germline CDR1 is LGHNA and CDR2 YNFKEQ. In DNA, the CDR3 is TGTGCCAGCAGCCAAGTAGCAGGGAATGGCTACACCTTC. The encoded protein is CASSQVAGNGYTF.

This clone is a singleton in its sample. This chain joins TRBV29-1 and TRBJ1-1, with 7 nucleotides matching TRBD1. This CDR3 has 12 amino acids. V lost 6 bases to trimming and J lost 11 bases; unmatched junction nucleotides: 12. Germline CDR1 and CDR2: SQVTM and ANQGSEA. The CDR3 nucleotides are TGCAGCGTCCAACGACAGGGCAGTCTGGCTTTCTTT. Translating it yields CSVQRQGSLAFF.

This clone was seen only a few times. V is TRBV19 and J is TRBJ1-4; D not certain. The CDR3 has 15 residues. Germline values: CDR1 LNHDA, CDR2 SQIVND (reference sequence). V shed 9 bases and J shed 5 bases, with 19 bases lying between them. CDR3: CASSGGGGPNEKLFF. The DNA for the CDR3 is TGTGCCAGCTCCGGCGGTGGCGGGCCGAATGAAAAACTGTTTTTT.

The chain is built from TRBV6-4 and TRBJ1-5; D is undetermined. Per the germline V gene, CDR1 is MRHNA and CDR2 is SNTAGT. This CDR3 region has 11 residues. The ends were cut back, 5 bases at V and 6 bases at J, with 5 bases in the middle. The CDR3 DNA is TGTGCCAGCAGTCTTGTTCAGCCCCAGCATTTT. It specifies CASSLVQPQHF.

The rearrangement links TRBV7-3 to TRBJ2-2, with 10 bases fitting TRBD2. V shed 5 bases, J shed 6 bases, and the junction held 9 bases outside the gene matches. Germline V lookup: CDR1 SGHTA, CDR2 FQGTGA. CDR3 size: 16 residues. DNA of the CDR3: TGTGCCAGCAGCCCTTCTAGCGGGGGAGAAGCCGGGGAGCTGTTTTTT. Translated: CASSPSSGGEAGELFF. Based on the CDR3 plus reference TRBV7-3 and TRBJ2-2, the full variable domain is GAGVSQTPSNKVTEKGKYVELRCDPISGHTALYWYRQSLGQGPEFLIYFQGTGAADDSGLPNDRFFAVRPEGSVSTLKIQRTERGDSAVYLCASSPSSGGEAGELFFGEGSRLTVL.

The V gene is TRBV6-5, the J gene TRBJ1-1; 9 bases match TRBD1. CDR1 is MNHEY, CDR2 SVGAGI, per germline. With V trimmed by 6 bases and J by 6 bases, 2 bases remained unmatched. This CDR3 is 12 amino acids long. CDR3 in amino acids: CASRRTGAEAFF. DNA for the CDR3: TGTGCCAGCAGGAGGACAGGGGCTGAAGCTTTCTTT.

The rearrangement joins TRBV28 to TRBJ2-6; 11 bases align to TRBD1. V gave up 6 bases and J gave up 2 bases; unmatched junction bases: 9. Per germline, CDR1 MDHEN and CDR2 SYDVKM. This CDR3 region has 18 residues. CDR3 in DNA: TGTGCCAGCAGGACCATAGGACAGGGGGCGCCTGGGGCCAACGTCCTGACTTTC. This translates into CASRTIGQGAPGANVLTF.

This chain joins TRBV6-1 and TRBJ2-7; TRBD2 aligns across 8 bases. The V gene end was trimmed by 5 bases and the J gene end by 3 bases; junction bases not matched to a gene: 3. Germline loops: CDR1 MNHNS, CDR2 SASEGT. CDR3 size: 13 residues. DNA of the CDR3: TGTGCCAGCAGTACGGGGGGGGGCTACGAGCAGTACTTC. Translation gives CASSTGGGYEQYF.

The chain combines TRBV18 with TRBJ1-2, with 8 positions matching TRBD1. Germline V gene sequence: CDR1 KGHSH, CDR2 LQKENI. The J segment lost 8 bases and the V segment lost 3 bases, leaving 5 bases of the junction unmatched. This CDR3 spans 13 amino acids. The CDR3 reads CASSPQDRVGYTF. CDR3 bases: TGTGCCAGCTCACCCCAGGACAGGGTCGGCTACACCTTC.